These 13 T cell receptor beta chains were all obtained from the same sample, sequenced in a study of identical twins. Each CDR3 protein is one row after TCRdb ran MiXCR on the 5' RACE reads. Of a few hundred thousand distinct CDR3 sequences listed, 20% to 25% were seen once; the top ten hold about 2.9%. This sample was shared with a second study, whose subject was T cells expressing NK-cell markers.

Sequenced material: CD4+ T cells sorted from blood. The receptor source for this set is a woman aged 18-29 years in good health.

The chain uses TRBV27 and TRBJ2-1; D might be TRBD1 (5 bases). The CDR3 spans 21 residues. Looked up from germline, CDR1 is MNHEY and CDR2 is SMNVEV (reference sequence). The V and J ends lost 5 bases and 1 base respectively, with 30 bases between them. In nucleotides, the CDR3 is TGTGCCAGCAGTATGTCACGACCGATAAGGGCCCGGACATCTTCCTACAATGAGCAGTTCTTC. It translates to CASSMSRPIRARTSSYNEQFF.

The chain joins TRBV5-6 to TRBJ2-1, with 7 bases aligning to TRBD1. Germline lookup yields CDR1 SGHDT and CDR2 YYEEEE. The junction had 8 bases not matched to a gene; V was cut back by 4 bases and J by 13 bases. The CDR3 length is 12 residues. The CDR3 coding sequence is TGTGCCAGCAGCATCCGGGACAGCCTACAGTTCTTC. It codes for CASSIRDSLQFF.

This clonotype has only a few counts. This rearrangement joins TRBV9 to TRBJ2-3; TRBD2 matches 12 bases. The junction had 6 bases not matched to a gene; V was cut back by 2 bases and J by 8 bases. Germline V gene lookup returns CDR1 SGDLS and CDR2 YYNGEE. This CDR3 spans 15 amino acids. The chain's CDR3 is CASSVTSGSGGTQYF. In nucleotides, the CDR3 is TGTGCCAGCAGCGTGACTAGCGGGAGCGGAGGTACGCAGTATTTT.

This clonotype occurred a few times. The J gene is TRBJ2-1, the V gene TRBV7-9, with TRBD2 matching 9 bases. Germline values: CDR1 SEHNR, CDR2 FQNEAQ (reference sequence). J gave up 7 bases and V 3 bases, and 7 bases lay outside the gene matches. This CDR3 comprises 15 residues. The CDR3 coding sequence is TGTGCCAGCAGCTTCCAGGCGGGGGGGCCGAATGAGCAGTTCTTC. As protein: CASSFQAGGPNEQFF.

This clonotype was picked up many times. The chain combines TRBV10-3 with TRBJ2-3, with 12 bases aligning to TRBD2. Germline-derived CDR1 and CDR2 are ENHRY and SYGVKD. There are 16 residues in the CDR3. The ends lost 8 bases at V and 2 bases at J; junction bases unmatched: 8. As DNA, the CDR3 is TGTGCCATCCGCAGGACTAGCGGGGCCTCCACAGATACGCAGTATTTT. Protein sequence: CAIRRTSGASTDTQYF.

This clonotype was detected only a few times. V gene TRBV20-1 combines with J gene TRBJ2-7; D is undetermined. Trimming shortened V by 3 bases and J by 7 bases, and 10 bases separated the two germline ends. The germline V gene has CDR1 DFQATT and CDR2 SNEGSKA (reference sequence). The length of the CDR3 is 11 residues. DNA for the CDR3: TGCAGTGCTAGCGAAAGGGCGGAGCAGTACTTC. This sequence encodes CSASERAEQYF.

This clonotype was seen more than once but under ten times. This chain connects TRBV5-1 to TRBJ2-7; 7 positions match TRBD2. The junction had 5 bases not matched to a gene; V was cut back by 0 bases and J by 2 bases. Germline CDR1 reads SGHRS; CDR2 reads YFSETQ. This CDR3 region has 15 residues. As DNA, the CDR3 is TGCGCCAGCAGCTTGGAAGGACTAGTGGCCTACGAGCAGTACTTC. It specifies CASSLEGLVAYEQYF.

This clonotype was picked up a small number of times. The chain uses TRBV12-3 or TRBV12-4 and TRBJ2-7; 8 bases are shared with TRBD1. J was trimmed by 2 bases and V by 5 bases; bases with no gene match: 5. CDR3 length: 14 residues. The CDR3 region has the DNA TGTGCCAGCAGTGCGACGGACAGGGCCTACGAGCAGTACTTC. Translating it yields CASSATDRAYEQYF.

The chain combines TRBV20-1 with TRBJ1-6; D is ambiguous. The CDR3 has 12 amino acids. Germline V lookup: CDR1 DFQATT, CDR2 SNEGSKA (reference sequence). The V end lost 6 bases, the J end lost 7 bases, and 10 bases lay between the germline ends. The CDR3, as DNA: TGCAGTGCCCAAGGCTTCAATTCACCCCTCCACTTT. It codes for CSAQGFNSPLHF.

V gene TRBV12-3 or TRBV12-4 combines with J gene TRBJ2-1; 8 bases fit TRBD2. This CDR3 has 19 amino acids. Trimming removed 7 bases from V and 0 bases from J; junction bases left unmatched: 17. CDR3 sequence reads: CASISYAMGSGGSYNEQFF. The CDR3 DNA sequence: TGTGCCAGCATCTCATACGCCATGGGAAGCGGGGGCTCCTACAATGAGCAGTTCTTC.

This clonotype appeared a few times. The V and J genes are TRBV7-2 and TRBJ2-7; TRBD2 matches at 14 bases. Germline loops: CDR1 SGHTA, CDR2 FQGNSA. With 0 bases clipped from V and 6 bases from J, the junction kept 1 base outside the gene matches. CDR3 length: 15 residues. CDR3 amino acids: CASSLAGLAGAEQYF. The CDR3 coding sequence is TGTGCCAGCAGCTTAGCGGGACTAGCGGGAGCCGAGCAGTACTTC.

In this sample, this clonotype turned up many times. V is TRBV6-4 and J is TRBJ2-3, with 8 bases aligning to TRBD2. Germline CDR1 and CDR2: MRHNA and SNTAGT. The CDR3 covers 14 residues. V lost 5 bases to trimming and J lost 4 bases; unmatched junction nucleotides: 5. For the CDR3, the DNA is TGTGCCAGCAGTTTTAGCGGGGAGGCAGATACGCAGTATTTT. Protein: CASSFSGEADTQYF.

The rearrangement joins TRBV3-1 to TRBJ2-7, with 10 positions matching TRBD2. V shed 4 bases and J 3 bases; nucleotides not matched to a gene: 3. The germline V gene has CDR1 LGHDT and CDR2 YNNKEL (reference sequence). The CDR3 totals 14 residues. The CDR3 sequence: CASSPSGGGYEQYF. CDR3 bases: TGTGCCAGCAGCCCTAGCGGGGGAGGCTACGAGCAGTACTTC.